This TCR beta chain was observed in a study of circulating CD8 cells and anti-PD-1 response in melanoma. Using around 14 ng of total RNA, TCR libraries were made with the QIAseq Immune Repertoire TCR panel. TCRdb fed the reads into MiXCR, producing one record per CDR3 protein. The table includes some 1,100 distinct CDR3 sequences, around a tenth detected once. Live CD3+CD8+TCRalphabeta+ cells were sorted into four subsets by PD-1 and/or TIGIT. CDR3 length: 14 amino acids. The V gene end was trimmed by 5 bases and the J gene end by 6 bases; junction bases not matched to a gene: 10. CDR1 and CDR2 (germline): SQVTM, ANQGSEA.

This receptor was taken from a human donor with melanoma. This sample comprised CD8+ T cells from PBMCs, obtained at baseline or after one month of anti-PD-1 therapy (not recorded which). This rearrangement joins TRBV29-1 to TRBJ1-1, with 9 bases lining up with TRBD1. The CDR3 coding sequence is TGCAGCGTTACTCCGGGACAGGGATGGGCTGAAGCTTTCTTT. It codes for CSVTPGQGWAEAFF.